The T cell receptor (beta chain) described here comes from a study of blood T cell repertoires in COVID-19 (dated by TCRdb to about 2020). Some background on the complete study: The collaborator samples originated in the United States, Italy and Spain and spanned the acute and convalescent phases of COVID-19. The prospective study material was composed of cDNA or gDNA derived from T cells, B-cell-depleted T cells, or PBMCs. Deeply sampled blood TCRbeta repertoires from subjects exposed to, actively infected with, or recovered from COVID-19 were included in the dataset. The repertoires were made available in a free public database intended to serve as a resource for research on the immune response to SARS-CoV-2. The samples were drawn from the first 160 participants of the ongoing ImmuneRACE study and from some 1,300 subjects provided by 6 global collaborators. The sample metadata nearly always contained a de-identified subject ID, COVID-19 status, age in years and sex. Where available, HLA class I and class II types were taken from metadata supplied by the sample provider and were not determined by assay-based typing.

As to this clone: This receptor's antigen is unknown. Base qualities are not at hand, and no much larger clone is one base apart.

The immunoSEQ Assay, a bias-controlled multiplex PCR, was used to amplify TCRbeta CDR3 regions from genomic DNA. The study's processing was this. The number of nucleated cells in each sample was estimated from the amplification of reference gene primers within the assay. Sequence reads were collapsed and filtered to measure the absolute abundance of every unique TCRbeta CDR3 rearrangement. For each sample, productive Simpson clonality was calculated by taking the square root of Simpson's diversity index across productive rearrangements. TCRdb obtained this table from immuneACCESS and retained in-frame rearrangements with V and J assigned. These tables miss some clones; where compared with another copy, unresolved V genes account for less than half of the shortfall, and the remainder is unexplained. V, J and clone size are taken as reported in that table, and D and trimming were inferred from the DNA itself. In this sample the table shows roughly 230,000 clones, roughly 89% of which occur a single time. The top ten clones comprise approximately 4.6% of the sample.

Samples from volunteer blood donors who had recovered from COVID-19 were contributed by a second Seattle source. Whole blood was collected in K2EDTA tubes by collaborating institutions according to the institutions' own protocols. For TCRbeta analysis, collaborators shipped samples as frozen whole blood, isolated PBMCs, or DNA extracted from either of those sample types. General conclusions and limits of the study: The amount of clinical and demographic metadata varied by source and participant and was provided uncurated.

The cysteine opens and the phenylalanine closes a CDR3 of 16 amino acids. Here the CDR3 DNA is all that survives: 48 bases in frame from base 1. Looking up the germline V gene yields CDR1 SGHDT and CDR2 YYEEEE. V sheds 0 bases and J sheds 5 bases, leaving 17 bases between their ends. Sequenced material: peripheral blood. The TCR originated in a woman in her 40s who had recovered from COVID-19. The chain links TRBV5-6 with TRBJ1-1; perhaps TRBD1 is the D gene, with 6 bases matching. The CDR3 region reads CASSLGGSGAWTEAFF. The sequence in DNA is TGTGCCAGCAGCTTGGGGGGATCAGGGGCATGGACTGAAGCTTTCTTT.